Each of the 25 T cell receptor beta chains below was sequenced from the same sample in a study of blood T cell repertoires in COVID-19. The table came from immunoSEQ multiplex PCR; TCRdb's copy has only in-frame clones and leaves some out. The sample carries 200,000 to 300,000 clones, about four fifths recorded once. Sequencing was carried out using peripheral blood. The source of these receptors is an elderly man with acute or convalescent COVID-19.

The chain couples TRBV27 to TRBJ2-3, with 8 positions matching TRBD1. V was clipped by 6 bases and J by 8 bases; unmatched bases: 13. From germline, CDR1 is MNHEY and CDR2 SMNVEV (reference sequence). The CDR3 is made up of 15 amino acids. The CDR3 reads CASSPQGRGRITQYF. The CDR3 region has the DNA TGTGCCAGCAGCCCTCAGGGCAGGGGGCGCATTACGCAGTATTTT.

The chain is built from TRBV7-2 and TRBJ1-1; the D gene is possibly TRBD1 (5 bases). The germline CDR1 and CDR2 sequences are SGHTA and FQGNSA. V was pared by 3 bases and J by 4 bases, with 12 bases between. The CDR3 runs to 14 residues. CDR3 region: CASSFVRGGTEAFF. CDR3 DNA sequence: TGTGCCAGCAGCTTCGTGAGGGGAGGCACTGAAGCTTTCTTT.

This chain links TRBV20-1 with TRBJ2-2; a weak D match, TRBD2 (6 bases). The CDR3 totals 14 residues. Trimming pared 3 bases from V and 1 base from J, leaving 9 bases between. Germline CDR1 reads DFQATT; CDR2 reads SNEGSKA (reference sequence). The CDR3 sequence is CSASRGLNTGELFF. The CDR3 coding sequence is TGCAGTGCTAGTCGGGGGTTGAACACCGGGGAGCTGTTTTTT.

This chain uses TRBV28 with TRBJ2-5, with D perhaps matching TRBD1 (6 bases). V was pared by 2 bases and J by 3 bases, with 10 bases between. The CDR3 runs 14 residues. From germline, CDR1 is MDHEN and CDR2 SYDVKM. CDR3 amino acids: CASSLGTSKETQYF. In nucleotides, the CDR3 is TGTGCCAGCAGTTTAGGGACATCAAAAGAGACCCAGTACTTC.

The V call is TRBV28, the J call TRBJ2-2, with 11 positions matching TRBD1. Trimming at V came to 6 bases and at J to 5 bases, leaving 5 bases not matched to a gene. In germline, CDR1 is MDHEN, CDR2 SYDVKM. CDR3 length equals 15 residues. The CDR3: CASRGQGARTGELFF. The CDR3 DNA sequence: TGTGCCAGCAGAGGACAGGGGGCGCGAACCGGGGAGCTGTTTTTT.

V gene TRBV10-2 combines with J gene TRBJ1-5; 8 positions agree with TRBD1. In germline, CDR1 is WSHSY, CDR2 SAAADI. This CDR3 is built from 15 residues. V shed 6 bases and J 1 base; nucleotides not matched to a gene: 5. CDR3 amino acids: CASRDTGGSNQPQHF. CDR3 bases: TGCGCCAGCAGGGACACAGGGGGAAGCAATCAGCCCCAGCATTTT.

The chain recombines TRBV30 with TRBJ1-1; D remains unclear. The germline V gene encodes CDR1 GTSNPN and CDR2 SVGIG (reference sequence). Deletions cut 0 bases from V and 1 base from J, with 12 bases between. The CDR3 runs 15 residues. The CDR3 DNA follows: TGTGCCTGGAGTGTCGAGGAGTGGAGGAACACTGAAGCTTTCTTT. Amino acid sequence: CAWSVEEWRNTEAFF. Full variable domain (outside the CDR3, taken from reference TRBV30 and TRBJ1-1): SQTIHQWPATLVQPVGSPLSLECTVEGTSNPNLYWYRQAAGRGLQLLFYSVGIGQISSEVPQNLSASRPQDRQFILSSKKLLLSDSGFYLCAWSVEEWRNTEAFFGQGTRLTVV.

The chain is built from TRBV5-1 and TRBJ2-3, with 7 bases identical to TRBD1. Germline trimming cut 10 bases from V and 2 bases from J; bases unmatched to any gene: 7. Germline V CDR1 and CDR2: SGHRS, YFSETQ. The CDR3 has 13 residues. The CDR3 DNA reads as TGCGCCGGTATACAGGGGAACACAGATACGCAGTATTTT. Translating it yields CAGIQGNTDTQYF.

The chain couples TRBV2 to TRBJ1-1; D is perhaps TRBD1 (5 bases). The CDR3 consists of 13 residues. The germline gives CDR1 SNHLY, CDR2 FYNNEI. Trimming shortened V by 8 bases and J by 3 bases, and 13 bases separated the two germline ends. The CDR3 DNA sequence: TGTGCCAGCTGTTGGGGAGGGGACACTGAAGCTTTCTTT. Amino acid sequence: CASCWGGDTEAFF.

This chain joins TRBV5-5 and TRBJ1-4; D gene ambiguous. This CDR3 has 14 amino acids. Germline V gives CDR1 SGHKS, CDR2 YYEKEE (reference sequence). V was pared by 2 bases and J by 4 bases, with 9 bases between. CDR3 sequence (DNA): TGTGCCAGCAGCTTCCCTGGACTTAATGAAAAACTGTTTTTT. This gives the protein CASSFPGLNEKLFF. The complete variable domain, with remaining parts taken from reference TRBV5-5 and TRBJ1-4, reads DAGVTQSPTHLIKTRGQQVTLRCSPISGHKSVSWYQQVLGQGPQFIFQYYEKEERGRGNFPDRFSARQFPNYSSELNVNALLLGDSALYLCASSFPGLNEKLFFGSGTQLSVL.

V usage is TRBV6-6 and J usage is TRBJ1-5, with TRBD1 matching 7 bases. V trimming: 5 bases; J trimming: 5 bases; junction bases outside the gene matches: 6. The CDR3 contains 14 residues. The germline V gene has CDR1 MNHNY and CDR2 SVGAGI (reference sequence). DNA of the CDR3: TGTGCCAGCAGTCCACAGGGGTCTCATCAGCCCCAGCATTTT. This encodes CASSPQGSHQPQHF.

This clone has just one count. V gene TRBV9 combines with J gene TRBJ1-2; 12 nucleotides align to TRBD1. This CDR3 contains 15 residues. CDR1 and CDR2 from the germline V gene are SGDLS and YYNGEE. V shed 4 bases and J 8 bases; nucleotides not matched to a gene: 9. CDR3 in DNA: TGTGCCAGCAGCCAACCGGGACAGGGGGCGTTCGGCTACACCTTC. It encodes CASSQPGQGAFGYTF.

V gene TRBV7-9 combines with J gene TRBJ2-3; 11 bases match TRBD1. V lost 3 bases to trimming and J lost 4 bases; unmatched junction nucleotides: 3. This CDR3 comprises 15 residues. Per germline, CDR1 SEHNR and CDR2 FQNEAQ (reference sequence). The CDR3 sequence: CASSFGQGASDTQYF. As DNA, the CDR3 is TGTGCCAGCAGCTTCGGACAGGGGGCATCAGATACGCAGTATTTT.

This chain links TRBV19 with TRBJ2-7; tentative D call: TRBD2 (7 bases). Germline CDR1 and CDR2: LNHDA and SQIVND (reference sequence). There are 17 residues in the CDR3. Trimming removed 3 bases at V and 2 bases at J, with 20 bases between. The CDR3 here is CASSIGPSTGRAYEQYF. The CDR3 nucleotides are TGTGCCAGTAGTATCGGACCTTCAACAGGGAGGGCCTACGAGCAGTACTTC.

This clone was seen just once. J is TRBJ2-3 and V is TRBV6-5; the match to TRBD2 covers 7 bases. From germline, CDR1 is MNHEY and CDR2 SVGAGI. This CDR3 contains 15 residues. Germline trimming cut 9 bases from V and 3 bases from J; bases unmatched to any gene: 12. The CDR3 coding sequence is TGTGCCAGGAGGGCGGGGGACCGAGGAACAGATACGCAGTATTTT. Protein product: CARRAGDRGTDTQYF.

This clone was counted ten times or more. The gene calls are TRBV24-1 and TRBJ2-3, with 7 bases matching TRBD2. Losses at the gene ends were 6 bases for V and 6 bases for J; bases not matched to a gene: 11. The CDR3 runs 15 residues. Germline assignment: CDR1 KGHDR and CDR2 SFDVKD. The CDR3 bases are TGTGCCACCAGTATCGGCGGGAGTGGGTTTGATACGCAGTATTTT. Its translation is CATSIGGSGFDTQYF.

This clone showed up just once. The chain has TRBV2 and TRBJ1-6; 10 nucleotides align to TRBD1. With V trimmed by 8 bases and J by 11 bases, 12 bases remained unmatched. CDR1 is SNHLY and CDR2 is FYNNEI in the germline V gene. The CDR3 is made up of 15 amino acids. CDR3 nucleotide sequence: TGTGCCAGCGGAAGCCGGGACAGGGGTAACCCACCCCTCCACTTT. As protein: CASGSRDRGNPPLHF.

The V and J genes are TRBV3-1 (or the pseudogene TRBV3-2) and TRBJ1-6; the match to TRBD1 covers 10 bases. In germline, CDR1 is LGHDT, CDR2 YNNKEL (reference sequence). The CDR3 has 15 amino acids. Germline trimming cut 5 bases from V and 10 bases from J; bases unmatched to any gene: 8. The CDR3 region has the DNA TGTGCCAGCAGCTTCGACAGGGGGCGATGGTCACCCCTCCACTTT. Its translation: CASSFDRGRWSPLHF.

The sample holds a few counts of this clone. The chain employs TRBV28 and TRBJ2-4; 7 nucleotides align to TRBD2. The CDR3 contains 16 residues. The V gene's germline CDR1 is MDHEN and CDR2 SYDVKM. Trimming removed 2 bases from V and 6 bases from J; junction bases left unmatched: 10. The CDR3 bases are TGTGCCAGCAGTTTAAGGGGAGGGAGTATACTAAACATTCAGTACTTC. Translation: CASSLRGGSILNIQYF.

This clone was picked up one time. CDR3 nucleotide sequence: TGTGCCAGTAGTGTTTCGGGACTAGCGGGAGAGACCTACGAGCAGTACTTC. As protein: CASSVSGLAGETYEQYF. The chain has TRBV19 and TRBJ2-7, with 14 bases fitting TRBD2. V trimming: 5 bases; J trimming: 2 bases; junction bases outside the gene matches: 8. This CDR3 has 17 amino acids. Germline V lookup: CDR1 LNHDA, CDR2 SQIVND (reference sequence).

The chain recombines TRBV19 with TRBJ1-2; D is unclear. This CDR3 region has 16 residues. Germline V gene lookup returns CDR1 LNHDA and CDR2 SQIVND (reference sequence). V lost 4 bases, J lost 3 bases, and 18 bases lay in between. CDR3 coding DNA: TGTGCCAGTAGTAAGAACGGGGTTAGATCTGACTATGGCTACACCTTC. The encoded protein is CASSKNGVRSDYGYTF.

The rearrangement uses TRBV5-4 and TRBJ2-7; D perhaps matches TRBD2 (5 bases). Germline CDR1 is SGHNT and CDR2 is YYREEE (reference sequence). CDR3 length: 16 amino acids. V lost 4 bases, J lost 4 bases, and 21 bases lay in between. The CDR3 DNA reads as TGTGCCAGCAGCCCAGAAGGCGGACTTACAGCGTACGAGCAGTACTTC. Protein: CASSPEGGLTAYEQYF. The full variable domain, completed using reference TRBV5-4 and TRBJ2-7, is ETGVTQSPTHLIKTRGQQVTLRCSSQSGHNTVSWYQQALGQGPQFIFQYYREEENGRGNFPPRFSGLQFPNYSSELNVNALELDDSALYLCASSPEGGLTAYEQYFGPGTRLTVT.

The chain links TRBV4-1 to TRBJ2-7, with D unclear. In germline, CDR1 is MGHRA, CDR2 YSYEKL. The length of the CDR3 is 13 residues. V was shortened by 10 bases and J by 5 bases, with 18 bases between the two germline ends. CDR3 protein: CATSSTRVHEQYF. CDR3 nucleotides: TGCGCCACCTCAAGCACTCGGGTACACGAGCAGTACTTC.

This clone was counted only a few times. The chain links TRBV12-3 or TRBV12-4 to TRBJ2-1, with a weak D call TRBD2 (5 bases). Trimming shortened V by 6 bases and J by 9 bases, and 9 bases separated the two germline ends. The length of the CDR3 is 11 residues. In nucleotides, the CDR3 is TGTGCCAGCAGCCTCGGGGTTGAGCAGTTCTTC. Residues: CASSLGVEQFF.

The rearrangement uses TRBV5-1 and TRBJ2-1, with 11 bases fitting TRBD2. V lost 6 bases to trimming and J lost 5 bases; unmatched junction nucleotides: 7. There are 15 residues in the CDR3. CDR1 is SGHRS, CDR2 YFSETQ, per germline. CDR3 coding DNA: TGCGCCAGCATGTTGCGACTAGCGGGGAACAATGAGCAGTTCTTC. Translating it yields CASMLRLAGNNEQFF.